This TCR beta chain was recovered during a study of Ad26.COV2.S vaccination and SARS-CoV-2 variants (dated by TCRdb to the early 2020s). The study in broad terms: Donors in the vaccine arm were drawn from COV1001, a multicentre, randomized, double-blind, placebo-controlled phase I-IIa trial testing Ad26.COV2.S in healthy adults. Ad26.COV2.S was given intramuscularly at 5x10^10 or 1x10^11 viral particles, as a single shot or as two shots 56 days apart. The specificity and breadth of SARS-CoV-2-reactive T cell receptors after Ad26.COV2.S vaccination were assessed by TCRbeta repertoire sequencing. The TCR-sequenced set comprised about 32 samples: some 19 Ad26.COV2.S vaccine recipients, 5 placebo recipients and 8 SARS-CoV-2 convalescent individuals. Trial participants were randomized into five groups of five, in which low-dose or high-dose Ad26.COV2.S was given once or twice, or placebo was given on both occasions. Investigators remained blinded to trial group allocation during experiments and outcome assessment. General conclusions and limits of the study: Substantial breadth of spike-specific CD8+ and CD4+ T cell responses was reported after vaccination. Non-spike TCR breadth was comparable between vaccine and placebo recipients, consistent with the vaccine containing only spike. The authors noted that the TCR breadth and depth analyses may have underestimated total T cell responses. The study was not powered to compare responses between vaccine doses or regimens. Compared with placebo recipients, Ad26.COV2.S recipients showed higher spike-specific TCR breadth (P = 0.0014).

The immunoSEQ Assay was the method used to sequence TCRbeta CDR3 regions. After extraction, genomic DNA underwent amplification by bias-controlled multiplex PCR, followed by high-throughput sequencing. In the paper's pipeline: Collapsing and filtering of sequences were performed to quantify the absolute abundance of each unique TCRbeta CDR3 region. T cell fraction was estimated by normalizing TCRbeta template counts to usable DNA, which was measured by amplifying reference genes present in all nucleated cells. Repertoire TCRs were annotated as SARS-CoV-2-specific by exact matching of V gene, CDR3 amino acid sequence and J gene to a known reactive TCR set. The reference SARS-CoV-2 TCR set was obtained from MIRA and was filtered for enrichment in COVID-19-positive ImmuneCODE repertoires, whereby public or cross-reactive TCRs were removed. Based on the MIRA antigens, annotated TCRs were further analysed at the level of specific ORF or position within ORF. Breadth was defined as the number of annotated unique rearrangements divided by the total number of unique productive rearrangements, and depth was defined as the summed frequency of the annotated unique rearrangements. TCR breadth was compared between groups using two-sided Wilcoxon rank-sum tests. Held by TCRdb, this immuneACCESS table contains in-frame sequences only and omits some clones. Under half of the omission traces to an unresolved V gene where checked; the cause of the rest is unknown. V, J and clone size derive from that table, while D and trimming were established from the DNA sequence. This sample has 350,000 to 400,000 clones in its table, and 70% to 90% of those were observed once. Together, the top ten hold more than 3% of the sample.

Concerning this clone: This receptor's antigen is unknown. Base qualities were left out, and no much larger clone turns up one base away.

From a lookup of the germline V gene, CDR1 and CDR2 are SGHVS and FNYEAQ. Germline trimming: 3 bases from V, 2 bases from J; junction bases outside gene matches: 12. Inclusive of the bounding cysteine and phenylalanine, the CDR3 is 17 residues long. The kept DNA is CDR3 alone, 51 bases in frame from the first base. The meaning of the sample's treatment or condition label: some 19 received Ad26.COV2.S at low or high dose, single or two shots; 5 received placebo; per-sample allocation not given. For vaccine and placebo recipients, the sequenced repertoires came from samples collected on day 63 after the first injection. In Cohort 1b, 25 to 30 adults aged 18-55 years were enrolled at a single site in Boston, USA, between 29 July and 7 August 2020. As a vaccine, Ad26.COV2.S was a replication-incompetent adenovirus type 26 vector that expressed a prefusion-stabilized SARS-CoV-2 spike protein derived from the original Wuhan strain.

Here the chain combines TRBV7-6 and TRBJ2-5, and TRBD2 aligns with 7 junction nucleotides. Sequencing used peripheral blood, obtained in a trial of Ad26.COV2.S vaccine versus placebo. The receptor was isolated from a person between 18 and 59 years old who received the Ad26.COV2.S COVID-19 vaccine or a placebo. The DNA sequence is TGTGCCAGCAGCTTCGGCCGGGGACTACACCTTCAAGAGACCCAGTACTTC. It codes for CASSFGRGLHLQETQYF.